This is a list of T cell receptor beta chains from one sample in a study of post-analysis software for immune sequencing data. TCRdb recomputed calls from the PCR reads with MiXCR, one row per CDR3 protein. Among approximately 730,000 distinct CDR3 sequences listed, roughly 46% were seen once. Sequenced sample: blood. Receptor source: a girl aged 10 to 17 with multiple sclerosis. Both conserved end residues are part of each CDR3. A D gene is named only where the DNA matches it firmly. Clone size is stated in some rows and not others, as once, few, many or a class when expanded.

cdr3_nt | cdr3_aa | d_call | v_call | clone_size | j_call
TGTGCCAGCAGTTACTCGGTTGCAACTAATGAAAAACTGTTTTTT | CASSYSVATNEKLFF | NA | TRBV6-5 | NA | TRBJ1-4
TGTGCCACCCGACAGGGGGACGAGCAGTACTTC | CATRQGDEQYF | TRBD1 | TRBV6-5 | few | TRBJ2-7
TGTGCCAGCAGTTTAGGCGGGATTATTTACAATGAGCAGTTCTTC | CASSLGGIIYNEQFF | NA | TRBV12-3/TRBV12-4 | NA | TRBJ2-1
TGTGCCAGCAGTTACGAGGTTCGACGCCGCTCCTACGAGCAGTACTTC | CASSYEVRRRSYEQYF | NA | TRBV6-2/TRBV6-3 | NA | TRBJ2-7
TGTGCCAGCAGCCCAGGTCCTTCACCCAAAAACATTCAGTACTTC | CASSPGPSPKNIQYF | NA | TRBV4-2 | NA | TRBJ2-4
TGTGCCAGCAGACTCCGACAGGGGGTGTCTGGCTACACCTTC | CASRLRQGVSGYTF | TRBD1 | TRBV7-2 | once | TRBJ1-2
TGCAGTGCTAGGCCACAGGGGGCATTCACTGAAGCTTTCTTT | CSARPQGAFTEAFF | TRBD1 | TRBV20-1 | many | TRBJ1-1
TGTGCCAGCTCACCTATGGAACAGGGTATGAACACTGAAGCTTTCTTT | CASSPMEQGMNTEAFF | NA | TRBV18 | NA | TRBJ1-1
TGTGCCAGCAGCTTAGGTGCCAGCCCTGACTATGGCTACACCTTC | CASSLGASPDYGYTF | NA | TRBV7-9 | few | TRBJ1-2
TGTGCCAGCAGCCCCCTCGGGGGACTCGGCAAAAACATTCAGTACTTC | CASSPLGGLGKNIQYF | NA | TRBV3-1 | NA | TRBJ2-4
TGTGCCAGCAGCCGGGGAAGGACAGTCACGGCCCGCGAGCAGTTCTTC | CASSRGRTVTAREQFF | NA | TRBV12-3/TRBV12-4 | NA | TRBJ2-1
TGTGCCAGCAGCCCGACTAGCGAGGGGGCAGATACGCAGTATTTT | CASSPTSEGADTQYF | TRBD2 | TRBV4-2 | few | TRBJ2-3
TGCAGTGCAACTCTAGGTCTTAAAAAATATGAGCAGTTCTTC | CSATLGLKKYEQFF | NA | TRBV20-1 | few | TRBJ2-1
TGCAGCGTCGGCAAGGGACAGCTAAACACTGAAGCTTTCTTT | CSVGKGQLNTEAFF | TRBD1 | TRBV29-1 | few | TRBJ1-1
TGTGCCAGCAGCCAAGATTTGAAGGATGGGGAGACCCAGTACTTC | CASSQDLKDGETQYF | NA | TRBV3-1 | NA | TRBJ2-5
TGCGCCAGCAGCTTGGCTCTAGCGGGAGGTGAGCAGTTCTTC | CASSLALAGGEQFF | TRBD2 | TRBV5-1 | NA | TRBJ2-1
TGTGCCATCAGTGAGTCGATGAGGGTCAGCGATACGCAGTATTTT | CAISESMRVSDTQYF | NA | TRBV10-3 | few | TRBJ2-3
TGTGCCAGCAACCTACCGGGACTCCATAATGAGCAGTACTTC | CASNLPGLHNEQYF | NA | TRBV7-3 | NA | TRBJ2-5
TGTGCCAGCAGTGGGTATAGCGGGAGGTTGGACGAGCAGTACTTC | CASSGYSGRLDEQYF | TRBD2 | TRBV28 | few | TRBJ2-7
TGTGCCAGCAGCTCTCCGGGAGGAAACACTGAAGCTTTCTTT | CASSSPGGNTEAFF | NA | TRBV7-9 | NA | TRBJ1-1
TGTGCTAGCAGTGGAACATTTACCGTCAACAATGAGCAGTTCTTC | CASSGTFTVNNEQFF | NA | TRBV6-1 | few | TRBJ2-1